This note documents a single T cell receptor (beta chain) sequence. No antigen is known for it. These data are taken from a study of T-cell reconstitution after alpha-beta-depleted transplantation in children. General study findings and limits: Among T cells one year after transplant, newly produced cells accounted for most counts and diversity.

Unique molecular identifiers were incorporated into the prepared TCRbeta library. TCRdb re-analysed the PCR reads in MiXCR, keeping a single row per CDR3 protein. The repertoire holds around 100,000 distinct CDR3 sequences, with 7% to 8% as singletons. J gave up 9 bases and V 1 base, and 9 bases lay outside the gene matches. The CDR3 loop spans 16 amino acids. CDR1 and CDR2 from the germline V gene are SEHNR and FQNEAQ (reference sequence). This chain uses TRBV7-9 with TRBJ2-1; TRBD1 aligns across 10 bases. The TCR sequence derives from a boy between 2 and 10 years old with acute lymphoblastic leukemia, due to receive a stem cell transplant. The starting material was PBMCs, obtained before TCRalphabeta/CD19-depleted stem cell transplant. The CDR3 nucleotides read TGTGCCAGCAGCTTAGGGACAGGGGGTGGGTTCAGTGAGCAGTTCTTC. Its translation: CASSLGTGGGFSEQFF.